Below are 30 T cell receptor beta chains sequenced from a single sample in a study of blood T cell repertoires in COVID-19. Produced via immunoSEQ multiplex PCR; TCRdb's table is partial and in-frame only. The sample includes approximately 280,000 clones, 70% to 90% of them seen just once. Sequences were obtained from peripheral blood. All receptors derive from a man aged 50-60 years with active or convalescent COVID-19.

The chain has TRBV3-1 (or the pseudogene TRBV3-2) and TRBJ2-2; unclear D gene. Germline loops: CDR1 LGHDT, CDR2 YNNKEL (reference sequence). The ends were cut back, 4 bases at V and 4 bases at J, with 7 bases in the middle. The CDR3 consists of 13 residues. The CDR3 here is CASSPVSTGELFF. In nucleotides, the CDR3 is TGTGCCAGCAGCCCTGTCAGCACCGGGGAGCTGTTTTTT.

V and J are TRBV28 and TRBJ1-2, with 7 bases identical to TRBD1. CDR3 length: 15 residues. Germline CDR1 and CDR2: MDHEN and SYDVKM. V trimming: 4 bases; J trimming: 4 bases; junction bases outside the gene matches: 9. CDR3 amino acids: CASSSPSTGPYGYTF. In DNA form, the CDR3 reads TGTGCCAGCAGTTCCCCATCGACAGGGCCCTATGGCTACACCTTC.

This chain uses TRBV7-2 with TRBJ2-7; TRBD2 matches 10 bases. The germline CDR1 and CDR2 sequences are SGHTA and FQGNSA. V lost 4 bases, J lost 2 bases, and 8 bases stayed unmatched. The CDR3 loop spans 16 amino acids. The CDR3 protein is CASSSRSGRPTYEQYF. CDR3 DNA sequence: TGTGCCAGCAGCTCCCGTAGCGGGAGGCCTACCTACGAGCAGTACTTC.

Notes on this clone: One end of the junction is discordant with germline, which a read error may explain. This chain uses TRBV12-5 with TRBJ2-7, with D unresolved. The CDR3 runs 11 residues. Germline V CDR1 and CDR2: LGHNT, FRNRAP. The CDR3 is CASGLGLSSDF. The CDR3 DNA reads TGTGCTAGTGGTTTGGGCTTATCTTCGGACTTC.

To note about this clone: The same CDR3 can be traced to other DNA sequences in this sample. The CDR3 nucleotides are TGCGCCAGCAGCTTGGGGACAGGGGGAAACACCATATATTTT. Its translation: CASSLGTGGNTIYF. The rearrangement joins TRBV5-1 to TRBJ1-3, with 8 bases that match TRBD1. The germline V gene has CDR1 SGHRS and CDR2 YFSETQ. The CDR3 length is 14 residues. With V trimmed by 0 bases and J by 4 bases, 0 bases remained unmatched.

The chain is built from TRBV9 and TRBJ2-2, with 7 bases aligning to TRBD2. Per the germline V gene, CDR1 is SGDLS and CDR2 is YYNGEE. The ends lost 3 bases at V and 4 bases at J; junction bases unmatched: 9. The CDR3 runs 16 residues. CDR3 amino acids: CASSARQLAATGELFF. CDR3 in DNA: TGTGCCAGCAGCGCGCGACAGCTAGCGGCCACCGGGGAGCTGTTTTTT. The variable domain in full, with the rest retrieved from reference TRBV9 and TRBJ2-2, is DSGVTQTPKHLITATGQRVTLRCSPRSGDLSVYWYQQSLDQGLQFLIQYYNGEERAKGNILERFSAQQFPDLHSELNLSSLELGDSALYFCASSARQLAATGELFFGEGSRLTVL.

The J gene is TRBJ1-5, the V gene TRBV6-2 or TRBV6-3; the match to TRBD1 covers 7 bases. In germline, CDR1 is MNHEY, CDR2 SVGEGT. The V and J ends lost 5 bases and 5 bases, in that order; junction bases with no gene match: 6. This CDR3 has 14 amino acids. The CDR3 DNA follows: TGTGCCAGCAGTCAAACAGGGGATTATCAGCCCCAGCATTTT. Amino acids: CASSQTGDYQPQHF.

The V and J genes are TRBV10-2 and TRBJ2-5, with D perhaps matching TRBD2 (5 bases). The CDR3 consists of 12 residues. Germline CDR1 reads WSHSY; CDR2 reads SAAADI. V lost 7 bases, J lost 1 base, and 7 bases lay in between. The CDR3 here is CASTGSQETQYF. CDR3 DNA sequence: TGCGCCAGCACGGGGTCCCAAGAGACCCAGTACTTC.

V usage is TRBV7-3 and J usage is TRBJ2-7, with a possible D match to TRBD1 (5 bases). There are 15 residues in the CDR3. With 2 bases removed from V and 1 base from J, the gap between germline ends came to 12 bases. The germline V gene has CDR1 SGHTA and CDR2 FQGTGA. CDR3 region: CASSLDGAGSYEQYF. The CDR3 DNA follows: TGTGCCAGCAGCTTAGATGGCGCAGGGTCCTACGAGCAGTACTTC.

CDR3 DNA: TGTGCCAGTACCGGGGGGGGGAGGTCCCGGGATGGCTACACCTTC. This translates into CASTGGGRSRDGYTF. The J gene is TRBJ1-2, the V gene TRBV19, with a possible D match to TRBD1 (5 bases). With 7 bases removed from V and 6 bases from J, the gap between germline ends came to 21 bases. The V gene's germline CDR1 is LNHDA and CDR2 SQIVND (reference sequence). The length of the CDR3 is 15 residues. The whole variable domain, filled in from reference TRBV19 and TRBJ1-2, reads DGGITQSPKYLFRKEGQNVTLSCEQNLNHDAMYWYRQDPGQGLRLIYYSQIVNDFQKGDIAEGYSVSREKKESFPLTVTSAQKNPTAFYLCASTGGGRSRDGYTFGSGTRLTVV.

The chain has TRBV5-3 and TRBJ1-5; perhaps TRBD1 as D (5 bases). TRBV5-3 qualifies as an ORF whose function is uncertain. V shed 1 base and J shed 7 bases, with 9 bases lying between them. The CDR3 is 13 residues long. This CDR3 is CARSLREGQPQHF. CDR3 nucleotide sequence: TGTGCCAGAAGCTTGCGGGAGGGGCAGCCCCAGCATTTT.

The chain joins TRBV7-2 to TRBJ2-4; TRBD2 matches at 11 bases. Germline V gives CDR1 SGHTA, CDR2 FQGNSA. This CDR3 contains 14 residues. The V and J ends lost 5 bases and 6 bases, in that order; junction bases with no gene match: 3. The DNA of the CDR3 is TGTGCCAGCAGCCTCGGGACTAGCGGAAACATTCAGTACTTC. It yields the protein CASSLGTSGNIQYF.

The gene calls are TRBV6-5 and TRBJ2-3; TRBD2 matches at 7 bases. Germline lookup yields CDR1 MNHEY and CDR2 SVGAGI. The CDR3 is 16 amino acids. Germline trimming cut 0 bases from V and 6 bases from J; bases unmatched to any gene: 9. The CDR3, as DNA: TGTGCCAGCAGTTACTCCCCAGCGGGGAGTATGGATACGCAGTATTTT. Its translation: CASSYSPAGSMDTQYF.

For the CDR3, the DNA is TGTGCCAGCAGCCAAGGGACTAGCGCATACGCGAACACCGGGGAGCTGTTTTTT. It specifies CASSQGTSAYANTGELFF. The chain is built from TRBV3-1 (or the pseudogene TRBV3-2) and TRBJ2-2; TRBD2 aligns across 9 bases. CDR3 size: 18 residues. CDR1 and CDR2 from the germline V gene are LGHDT and YNNKEL (reference sequence). V lost 1 base, J lost 0 bases, and 6 bases stayed unmatched.

In regard to this clone: The sample holds other DNA sequences that translate to the same CDR3. The rearrangement joins TRBV27 to TRBJ2-7; 9 bases align to TRBD2. Germline loops: CDR1 MNHEY, CDR2 SMNVEV (reference sequence). V was clipped by 3 bases and J by 4 bases; unmatched bases: 1. The CDR3 covers 13 residues. CDR3 coding DNA: TGTGCCAGCAGTTTGACTAGCGGTTACGAGCAGTACTTC. Translation gives CASSLTSGYEQYF.

This chain connects TRBV30 to TRBJ2-1; 7 nucleotides match TRBD2. V shed 1 base and J 9 bases; nucleotides not matched to a gene: 6. Germline V gives CDR1 GTSNPN, CDR2 SVGIG (reference sequence). The CDR3 extends over 13 amino acids. The CDR3 bases are TGTGCCTGGAGTGGCAGACTAGCCGGTGAGCAGTTCTTC. Its protein is CAWSGRLAGEQFF.

This chain connects TRBV4-2 to TRBJ1-3, with D possibly TRBD1 on 5 matching bases. The V gene's germline CDR1 is LGHNA and CDR2 YNFKEQ. V dropped 0 bases and J dropped 4 bases, with 13 bases sitting between them. This CDR3 is built from 16 residues. DNA for the CDR3: TGTGCCAGCAGCCAAGAAGGCCGGGGGTTAGGAAACACCATATATTTT. It encodes CASSQEGRGLGNTIYF.

This sequence joins TRBV9 and TRBJ2-7; 10 nucleotides line up with TRBD1. The CDR3 covers 15 residues. CDR1 is SGDLS, CDR2 YYNGEE, per germline. Germline trimming cut 0 bases from V and 9 bases from J; bases unmatched to any gene: 9. CDR3 loop: CASSVETGTGVAQYF. CDR3 bases: TGTGCCAGCAGCGTAGAAACCGGGACAGGGGTTGCGCAGTACTTC.

The V and J genes are TRBV4-1 and TRBJ2-3, with a possible D match to TRBD2 (5 bases). V was cut by 3 bases and J by 6 bases, with 10 bases left in between. The CDR3 consists of 13 residues. CDR1 and CDR2 (germline): MGHRA, YSYEKL. The CDR3 here is CASSHGLTDTQYF. Here the CDR3 DNA reads TGCGCCAGCAGCCACGGACTTACCGATACGCAGTATTTT.

The chain employs TRBV6-5 and TRBJ1-6; D not resolved. Deletions cut 5 bases from V and 7 bases from J, with 12 bases between. The CDR3 is 14 amino acids. Looked up from germline, CDR1 is MNHEY and CDR2 is SVGAGI. The CDR3 is CASSRQHTNSPLHF. The CDR3 coding sequence is TGTGCCAGCAGTCGACAACATACCAATTCACCCCTCCACTTT.

This clone was detected once. The chain employs TRBV7-9 and TRBJ2-3; 8 bases align to TRBD1. The CDR3 length is 14 residues. Germline V lookup: CDR1 SEHNR, CDR2 FQNEAQ (reference sequence). J gave up 8 bases and V 1 base, and 5 bases lay outside the gene matches. The CDR3 sequence is CASSLVTGGGTQYF. CDR3 nucleotides: TGTGCCAGCAGCTTAGTCACAGGGGGAGGTACGCAGTATTTT.

The chain links TRBV20-1 to TRBJ2-3; possibly TRBD1 for D (8 bases). The V and J ends lost 3 bases and 2 bases respectively, with 15 bases between them. Per the germline V gene, CDR1 is DFQATT and CDR2 is SNEGSKA (reference sequence). The CDR3 runs 15 residues. CDR3 sequence reads: CSASGGGQATDTQYF. CDR3 coding DNA: TGCAGTGCTAGTGGGGGGGGACAGGCCACAGATACGCAGTATTTT.

This clone was recorded a few times. V usage is TRBV5-5 and J usage is TRBJ2-7; the match to TRBD1 covers 9 bases. Per the germline V gene, CDR1 is SGHKS and CDR2 is YYEKEE (reference sequence). The trim removed 8 bases at V and 2 bases at J, leaving 11 bases unmatched. This CDR3 contains 15 residues. This chain's CDR3 is CASQSTGTGPYEQYF. As DNA, the CDR3 is TGTGCCAGTCAATCGACCGGGACAGGGCCCTACGAGCAGTACTTC. The variable domain in full, completed from reference TRBV5-5 and TRBJ2-7, reads DAGVTQSPTHLIKTRGQQVTLRCSPISGHKSVSWYQQVLGQGPQFIFQYYEKEERGRGNFPDRFSARQFPNYSSELNVNALLLGDSALYLCASQSTGTGPYEQYFGPGTRLTVT.

The chain has TRBV19 and TRBJ2-2, with 7 bases fitting TRBD2. Per the germline V gene, CDR1 is LNHDA and CDR2 is SQIVND (reference sequence). Trimming took 3 bases from V and 4 from J; bases not matched to a gene: 11. The CDR3 extends over 17 amino acids. In DNA form, the CDR3 reads TGTGCCAGTAGTATGGGGAGGGAGACCATCGCCACCGGGGAGCTGTTTTTT. This translates into CASSMGRETIATGELFF.

This rearrangement joins TRBV5-5 to TRBJ1-2; 7 nucleotides match TRBD1. This CDR3 spans 14 amino acids. The germline V gene has CDR1 SGHKS and CDR2 YYEKEE (reference sequence). V lost 5 bases to trimming and J lost 8 bases; unmatched junction nucleotides: 12. The CDR3 bases are TGTGCCAGCAGGACCGTTGACAGGGCTGACGGCTACACCTTC. It specifies CASRTVDRADGYTF.

V and J are TRBV6-6 and TRBJ2-7; D is unclear. The CDR3 covers 13 residues. Germline V gene data show CDR1 as MNHNY and CDR2 as SVGAGI (reference sequence). V was shortened by 4 bases and J by 3 bases, with 10 bases between the two germline ends. The CDR3 protein is CASSFEARYEQYF. CDR3 nucleotide sequence: TGTGCCAGCAGTTTCGAGGCCCGCTACGAGCAGTACTTC.

This rearrangement joins TRBV4-1 to TRBJ1-4, with D unresolved. V gave up 6 bases and J gave up 4 bases, with 9 bases separating them. CDR3 size: 13 residues. Germline values: CDR1 MGHRA, CDR2 YSYEKL. The CDR3 reads CASSRGFNEKLFF. The DNA for the CDR3 is TGCGCCAGCAGTCGCGGATTTAATGAAAAACTGTTTTTT.

The V call is TRBV4-1, the J call TRBJ2-2; D is unclear. Germline V gene data show CDR1 as MGHRA and CDR2 as YSYEKL. The CDR3 sequence is 13 residues long. V was cut by 0 bases and J by 8 bases, with 7 bases left in between. CDR3 amino acids: CASSQEWAGELFF. The CDR3 nucleotides read TGCGCCAGCAGCCAAGAGTGGGCTGGGGAGCTGTTTTTT.

V gene TRBV7-3 combines with J gene TRBJ2-3; 10 bases line up with TRBD2. In germline, CDR1 is SGHTA, CDR2 FQGTGA. The CDR3 is 16 residues long. The V segment lost 1 base and the J segment 1 base; nucleotides outside the gene matches: 2. The CDR3 DNA is TGTGCCAGCAGCTTAAGGGGGACTAGCGGCACAGATACGCAGTATTTT. It specifies CASSLRGTSGTDTQYF.

This clone has at least ten counts. The chain is built from TRBV19 and TRBJ2-7; D perhaps matches TRBD2 (5 bases). CDR1 and CDR2 (germline): LNHDA, SQIVND (reference sequence). This CDR3 is 12 amino acids long. The germline V and J ends were trimmed by 4 bases and 7 bases, with 11 bases remaining between them. In DNA, the CDR3 is TGTGCCAGTAGTAATCTGGGGAGAGAGCAGTACTTC. Its translation: CASSNLGREQYF. The full variable domain, in which reference TRBV19 and TRBJ2-7 provide the parts outside the CDR3, is DGGITQSPKYLFRKEGQNVTLSCEQNLNHDAMYWYRQDPGQGLRLIYYSQIVNDFQKGDIAEGYSVSREKKESFPLTVTSAQKNPTAFYLCASSNLGREQYFGPGTRLTVT.